This T cell receptor (beta chain) was profiled in a study of human T cells and chemical hapten exposure. TCRdb itself ran the RACE reads through MiXCR, one entry per CDR3 protein. The sample comprises around 120,000 distinct CDR3 sequences, approximately 13% of which are singletons, and approximately 0.89% rests with the top ten. The CDR3 sequence is 15 residues long. V shed 1 base and J shed 4 bases, with 14 bases lying between them. Germline V gene data show CDR1 as SGDLS and CDR2 as YYNGEE. The time point: patch test 1, 2 weeks after DPC sensitization. The treatment: therapeutic diphenylcyclopropenone sensitization with weekly scalp DPC.

This specimen was whole blood, taken in connection with sensitization to the hapten diphenylcyclopropenone (DPC). V usage is TRBV9 and J usage is TRBJ2-5; D perhaps matches TRBD1 (5 bases). The sequence was collected from a man younger than 35 with alopecia areata. Some clones in this sample may be carry-over from other donors' samples. The CDR3 bases are TGTGCCAGCAGCGTATTTCAAGGGGCAAGAGAGACCCAGTACTTC. Translated, it gives CASSVFQGARETQYF.